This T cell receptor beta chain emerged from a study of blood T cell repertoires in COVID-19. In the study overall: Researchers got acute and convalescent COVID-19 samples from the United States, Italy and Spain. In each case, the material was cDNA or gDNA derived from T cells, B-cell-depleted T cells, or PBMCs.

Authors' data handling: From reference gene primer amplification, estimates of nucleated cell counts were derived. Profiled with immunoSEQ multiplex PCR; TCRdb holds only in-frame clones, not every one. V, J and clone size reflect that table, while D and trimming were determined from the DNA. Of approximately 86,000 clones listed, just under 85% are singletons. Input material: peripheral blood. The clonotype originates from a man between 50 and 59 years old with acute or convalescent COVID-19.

Here the CDR3 DNA reads TGTGCCAGCAGTCAAAGTGGACAGCAAGCCTACGAGCAGTACTTC. Protein product: CASSQSGQQAYEQYF. This chain links TRBV6-2 or TRBV6-3 with TRBJ2-7; TRBD1 might be the D (6 bases). The V gene lost 5 bases and the J gene lost 2 bases, with 16 bases spanning the gap. This CDR3 is built from 15 residues. CDR1 is MNHEY, CDR2 SVGEGT, per germline.